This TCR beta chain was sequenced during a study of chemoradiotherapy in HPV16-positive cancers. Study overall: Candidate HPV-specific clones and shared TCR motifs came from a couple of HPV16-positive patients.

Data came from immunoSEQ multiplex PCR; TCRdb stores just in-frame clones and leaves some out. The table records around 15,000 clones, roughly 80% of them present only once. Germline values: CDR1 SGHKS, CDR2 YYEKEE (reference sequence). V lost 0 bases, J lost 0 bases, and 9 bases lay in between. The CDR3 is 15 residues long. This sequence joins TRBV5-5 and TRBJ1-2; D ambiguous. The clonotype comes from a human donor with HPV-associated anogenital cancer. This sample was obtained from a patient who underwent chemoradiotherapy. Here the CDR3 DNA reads TGTGCCAGCAGCTTGGCCCTGGGGTCTAACTATGGCTACACCTTC. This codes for CASSLALGSNYGYTF.